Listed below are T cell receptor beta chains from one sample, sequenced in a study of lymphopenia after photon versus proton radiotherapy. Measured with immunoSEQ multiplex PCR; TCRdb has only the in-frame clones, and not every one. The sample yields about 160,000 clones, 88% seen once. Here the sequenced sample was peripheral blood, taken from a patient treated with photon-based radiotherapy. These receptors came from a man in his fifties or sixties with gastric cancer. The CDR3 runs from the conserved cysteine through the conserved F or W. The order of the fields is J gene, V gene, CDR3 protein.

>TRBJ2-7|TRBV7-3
CASSLSGTDGYEQYF
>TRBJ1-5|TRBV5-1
CASSLEGGNQPQHF
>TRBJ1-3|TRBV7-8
CASSRTFLENTIYF
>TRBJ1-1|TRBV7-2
CASSLDPSGRAGAFF
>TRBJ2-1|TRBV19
CASSRGQAGNNEQFF
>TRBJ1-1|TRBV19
CASSQGWGTEAFF
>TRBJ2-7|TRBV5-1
CASSLEVPSEQYF
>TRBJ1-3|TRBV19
CASRYRDSRSGNTIYF
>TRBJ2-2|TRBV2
CASKGQGLNTGELFF
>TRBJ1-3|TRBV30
CAWSRTPRENTIYF
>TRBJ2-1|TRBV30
CAWSGSRWNEQFF
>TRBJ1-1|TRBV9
CASSPRSVNTEAFF
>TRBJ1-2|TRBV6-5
CASSSGPYGYTF
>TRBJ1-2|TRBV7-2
CASSAGQGNYGYTF
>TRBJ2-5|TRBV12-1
CASSLRDSQETQYF
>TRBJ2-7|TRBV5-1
CASSFGQNSYEQYF
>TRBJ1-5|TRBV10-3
CAISDKGFKPQHF
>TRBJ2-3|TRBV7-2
CASSPYSSDTQYF
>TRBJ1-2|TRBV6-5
CASSYSSGTYGYTF
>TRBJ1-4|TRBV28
CASSLGGPNEKLFF